These T cell receptor beta chains were read from a single sample in a study of chemoradiotherapy in HPV16-positive cancers. The protocol was immunoSEQ multiplex PCR, while the TCRdb copy is restricted to in-frame clones and leaves out a portion. The table includes around 40,000 clones, 65% to 80% detected once. Sequences were derived from blood, sampled from a patient who underwent chemoradiotherapy. The receptors shown here come from a human donor with HPV-associated anogenital cancer. Both conserved end residues are part of each CDR3. Fields, in order: V gene, CDR3 protein.

TRBV4-3	CASSQENRYTEAFF
TRBV10-3	CAIRSGTVGNTIYF
TRBV10-3	CAISETSGNTGELFF
TRBV6-6	CASSRVEYEQYF
TRBV19	CASTQQGLETQYF
TRBV28	CASSSETGQITYEQYF
TRBV7-6	CASSSQGAWSNQPQHF
TRBV6-5	CASSSRGVRNIQYF
TRBV6-6	CASSSPVLSQETQYF
TRBV2	CASRPGLAGYEQYF
TRBV6-4	CASSPGQGNTYNEQFF
TRBV6-1	CASRTVNTEAFF
TRBV5-1	CASSLLGRLGLGYTF
TRBV5-1	CASSLDVRYNEQFF
TRBV5-1	CASSQDRVGEKLFF
TRBV7-2	CASSHKAGGTGLYNEQFF
TRBV7-9	CASSFGNNEQFF
TRBV5-1	CASSTRGEIYGYTF
TRBV10-1	CASSERTGGEIYGYTF
TRBV5-1	CASSSRTGDYGYTF
TRBV19	CASSTTGEGEQFF
TRBV30	CAWTVMGQGHEKLFF
TRBV7-2	CASSLSQGGNTEAFF
TRBV23-1	CASKGNQPQHF
TRBV21-1	CASSKKYGYTF
TRBV19	CASNDRGSNQPQHF
TRBV27	CASSPDRPLRAYGYTF
TRBV5-1	CASSLADVSPEAFF
TRBV30	CAWSARDRVREKLFF
TRBV11-3	CASSLKGGNYNEQFF
TRBV7-6	CASSPSSGTIRYNEQFF
TRBV5-4	CASSFGGRETQYF
TRBV18	CASSLGQGALNTEAFF
TRBV18	CASSPVTRADEQFF
TRBV2	CASRAGTSTNYGYTF
TRBV11-1	CASSPGRDGTGELFF
TRBV7-9	CASSPSGQGNQPQHF
TRBV4-1	CASSQMPGTSPLNEQFF
TRBV30	CAWSKGRGAFEQYF
TRBV18	CASSPGRGQGEAFF
TRBV5-1	CASSAGQGLSTEAFF
TRBV27	CASKPQGYRYGYTF
TRBV18	CASSLNRGAAYNEQFF
TRBV19	CASSMKAGEGYGYTF
TRBV6-6	CASSLGQGYNEQFF
TRBV7-8	CASIGDRAATEAFF
TRBV6-5	CASSYLDSTGELFF
TRBV5-1	CASSLNPGLVYEQYF
TRBV7-9	CASSSGLSMTYGYTF
TRBV7-3	CASSQGPDQPQHF
TRBV5-1	CASSLRTSGFAGELFF
TRBV5-1	CASSKESVGAGTEAFF
TRBV30	CAWSMNRARTGNTIYF